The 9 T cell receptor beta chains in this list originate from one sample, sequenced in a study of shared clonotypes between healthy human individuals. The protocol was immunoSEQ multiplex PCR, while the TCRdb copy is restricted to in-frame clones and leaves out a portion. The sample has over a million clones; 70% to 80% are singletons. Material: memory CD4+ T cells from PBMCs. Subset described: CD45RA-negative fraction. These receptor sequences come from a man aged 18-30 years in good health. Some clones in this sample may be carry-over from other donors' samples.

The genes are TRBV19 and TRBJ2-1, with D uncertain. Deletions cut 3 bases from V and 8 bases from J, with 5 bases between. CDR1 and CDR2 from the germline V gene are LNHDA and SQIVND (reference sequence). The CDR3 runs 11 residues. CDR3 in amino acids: CASSMVDEQFF. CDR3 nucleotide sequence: TGTGCCAGTAGTATGGTGGATGAGCAGTTCTTC. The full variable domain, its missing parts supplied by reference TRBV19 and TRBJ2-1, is DGGITQSPKYLFRKEGQNVTLSCEQNLNHDAMYWYRQDPGQGLRLIYYSQIVNDFQKGDIAEGYSVSREKKESFPLTVTSAQKNPTAFYLCASSMVDEQFFGPGTRLTVL.

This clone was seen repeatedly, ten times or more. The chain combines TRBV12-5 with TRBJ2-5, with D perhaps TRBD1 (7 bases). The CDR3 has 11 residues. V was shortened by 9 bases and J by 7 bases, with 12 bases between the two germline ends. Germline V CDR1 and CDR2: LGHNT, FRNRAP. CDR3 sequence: CASGTAGTQYF. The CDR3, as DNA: TGTGCTAGCGGGACAGCGGGGACCCAGTACTTC.

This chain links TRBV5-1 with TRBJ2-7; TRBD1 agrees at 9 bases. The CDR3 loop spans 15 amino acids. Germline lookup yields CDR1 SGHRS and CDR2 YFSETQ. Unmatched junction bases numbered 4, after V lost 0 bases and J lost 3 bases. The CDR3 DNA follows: TGCGCCAGCAGCTTGGCCTGGGGACAGGGCTACGAGCAGTACTTC. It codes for CASSLAWGQGYEQYF.

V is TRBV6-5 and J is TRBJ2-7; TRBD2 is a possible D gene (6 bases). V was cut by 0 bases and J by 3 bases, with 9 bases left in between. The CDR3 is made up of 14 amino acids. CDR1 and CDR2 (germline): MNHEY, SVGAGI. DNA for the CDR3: TGTGCCAGCAGTTACTCGGGAGGCCGCTACGAGCAGTACTTC. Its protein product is CASSYSGGRYEQYF.

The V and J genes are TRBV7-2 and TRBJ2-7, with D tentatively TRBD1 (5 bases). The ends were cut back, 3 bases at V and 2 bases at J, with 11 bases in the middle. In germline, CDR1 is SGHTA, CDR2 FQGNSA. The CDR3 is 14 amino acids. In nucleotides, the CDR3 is TGTGCCAGCAGCTTGGGCCTAGGGGCCTACGAGCAGTACTTC. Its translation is CASSLGLGAYEQYF.

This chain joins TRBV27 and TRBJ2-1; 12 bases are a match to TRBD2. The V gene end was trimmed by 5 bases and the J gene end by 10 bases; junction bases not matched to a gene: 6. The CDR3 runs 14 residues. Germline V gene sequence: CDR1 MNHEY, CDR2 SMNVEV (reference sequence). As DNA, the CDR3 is TGTGCCAGCAGTGAGACTAGCGGGAGTCGGGAGCAGTTCTTC. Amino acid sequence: CASSETSGSREQFF.

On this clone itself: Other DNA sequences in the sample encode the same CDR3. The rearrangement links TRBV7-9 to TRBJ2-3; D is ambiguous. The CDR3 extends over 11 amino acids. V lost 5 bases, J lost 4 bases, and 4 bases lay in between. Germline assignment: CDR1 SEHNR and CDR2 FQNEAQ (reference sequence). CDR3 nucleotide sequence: TGTGCCAGCAGCCGTGCAGATACGCAGTATTTT. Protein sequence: CASSRADTQYF.

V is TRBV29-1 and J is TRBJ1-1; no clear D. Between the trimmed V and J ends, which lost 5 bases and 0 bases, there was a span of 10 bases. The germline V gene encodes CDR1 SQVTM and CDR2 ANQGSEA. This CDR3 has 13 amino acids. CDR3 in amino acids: CSVSWNMNTEAFF. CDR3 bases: TGCAGCGTTAGTTGGAACATGAACACTGAAGCTTTCTTT. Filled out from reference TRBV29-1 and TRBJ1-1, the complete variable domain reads SAVISQKPSRDICQRGTSLTIQCQVDSQVTMMFWYRQQPGQSLTLIATANQGSEATYESGFVIDKFPISRPNLTFSTLTVSNMSPEDSSIYLCSVSWNMNTEAFFGQGTRLTVV.

The DNA for the CDR3 is TGTGCCACACGGACTAGCGGGCGCACCGGGGAGCTGTTTTTT. Residues: CATRTSGRTGELFF. The V gene is TRBV6-4, the J gene TRBJ2-2; 11 positions agree with TRBD2. The CDR3 is made up of 14 amino acids. Germline lookup yields CDR1 MRHNA and CDR2 SNTAGT. V was clipped by 10 bases and J by 4 bases; unmatched bases: 5.